This T cell receptor (beta chain) was identified during a study of post-analysis software for immune sequencing data. Study-wide points: F-measure co-clustering was strong for batch-matched samples. Significantly lower normalized Chao1 diversity was seen in multiple sclerosis patients than in controls. Compared with controls, patients had more of about 5 TRBV segments, including TRBV5-6, TRBV5-1 and TRBV20-1.

Every TCR beta cDNA library bore unique molecular identifiers. Between roughly 1 and 10 million T cells gave rise to hundreds of thousands of cDNA molecules. TCRdb fed the PCR reads into MiXCR, producing one record per CDR3 protein. Among over 150,000 distinct CDR3 sequences listed, approximately 30% were seen once. Points on this clonotype: Its specificity is not known.

The CDR3 consists of 14 residues. V lost 6 bases, J lost 5 bases, and 3 bases stayed unmatched. Sample: blood. The gene calls are TRBV12-3 or TRBV12-4 and TRBJ2-1, with 11 bases identical to TRBD2. The receptor's source is a girl between 5 and 17 years old with multiple sclerosis. In DNA, the CDR3 is TGTGCCAGCAGACTAGCGGGAGTGCACAATGAGCAGTTCTTC. Translated, it gives CASRLAGVHNEQFF.